Presented here are 10 T cell receptor beta chains from one specimen sequenced in a study of cytotoxic CD8 clonotypes in ibrutinib-treated CLL. The protocol was immunoSEQ multiplex PCR, while the TCRdb copy is restricted to in-frame clones and leaves out a portion. In the table there are roughly 300,000 clones, approximately 76% of which are singletons. The source material was PBMCs, sampled at disease progression, from a patient treated with ibrutinib. These TCRs come from a human donor with chronic lymphocytic leukemia.

The chain joins TRBV11-2 to TRBJ1-4; TRBD1 aligns across 7 bases. Germline V CDR1 and CDR2: SGHAT, FQNNGV. This CDR3 has 17 amino acids. V lost 1 base, J lost 4 bases, and 9 bases stayed unmatched. The CDR3 sequence: CASSLARRQGRNEKLFF. For the CDR3, the DNA is TGTGCCAGCAGCTTAGCCCGCCGACAGGGCCGTAATGAAAAACTGTTTTTT.

The chain uses TRBV2 and TRBJ2-3, with D uncertain. V lost 2 bases to trimming and J lost 1 base, with 7 bases between them. Germline values: CDR1 SNHLY, CDR2 FYNNEI. There are 14 residues in the CDR3. The CDR3 DNA is TGTGCCAGCAGTGAATGGTTACGCACAGATACGCAGTATTTT. Protein product: CASSEWLRTDTQYF.

The rearrangement joins TRBV4-1 to TRBJ1-1, with 7 bases identical to TRBD1. Per the germline V gene, CDR1 is MGHRA and CDR2 is YSYEKL. The CDR3 loop spans 14 amino acids. Trimming cost V 6 bases and J 2 bases; bases outside gene matches: 6. CDR3 region: CASRMGQFNTEAFF. Here the CDR3 DNA reads TGCGCCAGCAGAATGGGACAGTTCAACACTGAAGCTTTCTTT.

V is TRBV10-1 and J is TRBJ2-2; 10 nucleotides align to TRBD1. The germline CDR1 and CDR2 sequences are WNHNN and SYGVQD (reference sequence). J gave up 4 bases and V 5 bases, and 7 bases lay outside the gene matches. This CDR3 is 16 amino acids long. In DNA form, the CDR3 reads TGCGCCAGCAGTCCCGGGACAGGGGTGAGCACCGGGGAGCTGTTTTTT. Amino acid sequence: CASSPGTGVSTGELFF.

This sequence joins TRBV5-1 and TRBJ2-7; D not certain. Per the germline V gene, CDR1 is SGHRS and CDR2 is YFSETQ. The CDR3 extends over 11 amino acids. Trimming took 6 bases from V and 3 from J, leaving 7 bases between them. CDR3 coding DNA: TGCGCCAGCAAGGGCGTCTACGAGCAGTACTTC. This encodes CASKGVYEQYF.

V gene TRBV10-3 combines with J gene TRBJ2-2; 11 nucleotides line up with TRBD2. V was clipped by 6 bases and J by 1 base; unmatched bases: 7. CDR1 and CDR2 from the germline V gene are ENHRY and SYGVKD. CDR3 length equals 17 residues. CDR3 sequence reads: CAIRRPSGGRNTGELFF. The CDR3 region has the DNA TGTGCCATCAGAAGGCCTAGCGGGGGGAGGAACACCGGGGAGCTGTTTTTT.

The V call is TRBV5-4, the J call TRBJ2-5; tentatively, D is TRBD2 (6 bases). V shed 0 bases and J shed 2 bases, with 14 bases lying between them. The germline gives CDR1 SGHNT, CDR2 YYREEE (reference sequence). The CDR3 has 16 residues. The CDR3 sequence: CASSLGGTSHQETQYF. CDR3 bases: TGTGCCAGCAGCTTGGGAGGAACTAGCCATCAAGAGACCCAGTACTTC.

This clone was picked up a small number of times. This chain links TRBV7-6 with TRBJ2-7; a weak D match, TRBD1 (6 bases). Germline V gene sequence: CDR1 SGHVS, CDR2 FNYEAQ. The CDR3 consists of 14 residues. V was clipped by 5 bases and J by 5 bases, with 16 bases between them. The CDR3: CASSPQGMFDEQYF. CDR3 DNA: TGTGCCAGCAGCCCACAGGGAATGTTTGACGAGCAGTACTTC.

This clone was counted once. The V call is TRBV2, the J call TRBJ2-3; 9 bases match TRBD2. The CDR3 is 15 residues long. The V gene's germline CDR1 is SNHLY and CDR2 FYNNEI. V shed 5 bases, J shed 5 bases, and the junction held 8 bases outside the gene matches. CDR3 DNA: TGTGCCAGCAGTTCGGGCGGGGGGGCCCAAGATACGCAGTATTTT. As protein: CASSSGGGAQDTQYF. Drawing the rest from reference TRBV2 and TRBJ2-3, the complete variable domain is EPEVTQTPSHQVTQMGQEVILRCVPISNHLYFYWYRQILGQKVEFLVSFYNNEISEKSEIFDDQFSVERPDGSNFTLKIRSTKLEDSAMYFCASSSGGGAQDTQYFGPGTRLTVL.

The genes are TRBV10-3 and TRBJ2-5; 13 nucleotides agree with TRBD2. The V and J ends lost 7 bases and 8 bases, in that order; junction bases with no gene match: 7. This CDR3 region has 14 residues. The germline gives CDR1 ENHRY, CDR2 SYGVKD. The CDR3 DNA follows: TGTGCCATCACACCGGGACTAGCGGGATCAACCCAGTACTTC. It translates to CAITPGLAGSTQYF.